These 17 T cell receptor beta chains were all obtained from the same sample, sequenced in a study of blood T cells in healthy people across ages. The use of a sample-barcoded 5' primer and a J-beta primer mix characterized a second PCR of roughly 7 to 11 cycles. MiXCR was run by TCRdb on the 5' RACE reads, yielding one entry per CDR3 protein. Of 1,500,000 or so distinct CDR3 sequences listed, approximately 60% are singletons. Material: blood. The receptors here all came from a young man in good health.

J is TRBJ2-1 and V is TRBV20-1; TRBD2 aligns across 12 bases. Looked up from germline, CDR1 is DFQATT and CDR2 is SNEGSKA (reference sequence). This CDR3 has 18 residues. V lost 1 base to trimming and J lost 4 bases; unmatched junction nucleotides: 11. The CDR3: CSARGLAGEMGYYNEQFF. The CDR3 DNA follows: TGCAGTGCTAGAGGACTAGCGGGAGAGATGGGGTATTACAATGAGCAGTTCTTC.

This CDR3 is CATTVGGDTQYF. CDR3 bases: TGTGCCACCACAGTTGGGGGAGATACGCAGTATTTT. This chain uses TRBV24-1 with TRBJ2-3; D possibly uses TRBD1 or TRBD2 (5 bases each). Per the germline V gene, CDR1 is KGHDR and CDR2 is SFDVKD. CDR3 size: 12 residues. Deletions cut 8 bases from V and 5 bases from J, with 10 bases between.

Here the CDR3 reads CASRSGPTLYEQYF. In DNA, the CDR3 is TGTGCCAGCAGATCCGGGCCGACTCTCTACGAGCAGTACTTC. The rearrangement links TRBV6-6 to TRBJ2-1; D ambiguous. The DNA end is a closer match to TRBJ2-7, so the J assignment may be wrong. Per germline, CDR1 MNHNY and CDR2 SVGAGI (reference sequence). The CDR3 runs to 14 residues.

This chain connects TRBV5-1 to TRBJ2-1; the D is unclear. Germline values: CDR1 SGHRS, CDR2 YFSETQ. V lost 4 bases and J 5 bases, leaving 13 bases between the germline ends. CDR3 length equals 14 residues. This chain's CDR3 is CASSPRWQNNEQFF. The CDR3 nucleotides read TGCGCCAGCAGCCCCCGTTGGCAAAACAATGAGCAGTTCTTC. Together with reference TRBV5-1 and TRBJ2-1, the CDR3 gives the full variable domain: KAGVTQTPRYLIKTRGQQVTLSCSPISGHRSVSWYQQTPGQGLQFLFEYFSETQRNKGNFPGRFSGRQFSNSRSEMNVSTLELGDSALYLCASSPRWQNNEQFFGPGTRLTVL.

The V and J genes are TRBV29-1 and TRBJ2-7, with 9 bases aligning to TRBD1. V was clipped by 6 bases and J by 4 bases; unmatched bases: 10. The CDR3 has 14 amino acids. Germline CDR1 and CDR2: SQVTM and ANQGSEA. In nucleotides, the CDR3 is TGCAGCGTCGAAATCCCGGGACAGGGTTACGAGCAGTACTTC. Encoded protein: CSVEIPGQGYEQYF.

The chain has TRBV27 and TRBJ1-1; the D gene is possibly TRBD1 (5 bases). The CDR3 extends over 15 amino acids. Between the trimmed V and J ends, which lost 6 bases and 0 bases, there was a span of 14 bases. Germline CDR1 is MNHEY and CDR2 is SMNVEV (reference sequence). Here the CDR3 DNA reads TGTGCCAGCAGAAAGGGACGGCCTTTGAACACTGAAGCTTTCTTT. The encoded protein is CASRKGRPLNTEAFF.

The genes are TRBV4-2 and TRBJ2-5; D is possibly TRBD2 (6 bases). V lost 4 bases to trimming and J lost 11 bases, with 26 bases between them. Per germline, CDR1 LGHNA and CDR2 YNFKEQ. The CDR3 sequence is 16 residues long. CDR3 region: CASSPQSGLLNNEQYF. Here the CDR3 DNA reads TGTGCCAGCAGCCCTCAGAGCGGGCTCCTCAACAATGAGCAGTACTTC.

The gene calls are TRBV5-1 and TRBJ2-5; 14 bases map to TRBD2. Germline CDR1 reads SGHRS; CDR2 reads YFSETQ. With V trimmed by 3 bases and J by 4 bases, 5 bases remained unmatched. The CDR3 covers 16 residues. Written as DNA, the CDR3 is TGCGCCAGCAGCTGGATGACTAGCGGGAGGGGAGAGACCCAGTACTTC. It translates to CASSWMTSGRGETQYF.

V usage is TRBV20-1 and J usage is TRBJ2-4; the D call may be TRBD1 or TRBD2 (5 bases each). V was shortened by 6 bases and J by 8 bases, with 17 bases between the two germline ends. Germline CDR1 DFQATT, CDR2 SNEGSKA (reference sequence). CDR3 length: 13 residues. The CDR3 DNA reads TGCAGTGCCACAGCCGGGACCCCGGACATTCAGTACTTC. Encoded protein: CSATAGTPDIQYF.

On this clonotype: At one end, the junction sequence differs from germline, possibly due to a read error. The chain joins TRBV20-1 to TRBJ2-1; D remains ambiguous. The CDR3 is 19 residues long. The germline V gene encodes CDR1 DFQATT and CDR2 SNEGSKA (reference sequence). Here the CDR3 DNA reads TGCAGCGCTAGAGGAGTCGTAGGCGAGGAGTTGGGTTCCTACAATGAGCAGTTCTTC. It translates to CSARGVVGEELGSYNEQFF.

The rearrangement joins TRBV6-2 or TRBV6-3 to TRBJ1-4; D unclear. Trimming took 4 bases from V and 8 from J, leaving 11 bases between them. The CDR3 covers 13 residues. Per germline, CDR1 MNHEY and CDR2 SVGEGT. The CDR3 loop reads CASSSWGGEKLFF. CDR3 nucleotides: TGTGCCAGCAGTTCGTGGGGTGGGGAAAAACTGTTTTTT.

The chain links TRBV4-1 to TRBJ1-2; maybe TRBD1 (5 bases). The CDR3 has 15 residues. Trimming pared 2 bases from V and 7 bases from J, leaving 17 bases between. Per germline, CDR1 MGHRA and CDR2 YSYEKL. Written as DNA, the CDR3 is TGCGCCAGCAGCCAACCTGGGTCGGGGGTCGGTGGCTACACCTTC. Translation: CASSQPGSGVGGYTF.

The chain joins TRBV9 to TRBJ2-2; TRBD2 matches at 10 bases. The CDR3 runs 16 residues. V lost 0 bases to trimming and J lost 1 base; unmatched junction nucleotides: 0. Germline CDR1 and CDR2: SGDLS and YYNGEE. The CDR3 coding sequence is TGTGCCAGCAGCGTAGGGACTAGCGGGAACACCGGGGAGCTGTTTTTT. Its translation is CASSVGTSGNTGELFF.

The CDR3 protein is CASSAGLAKSTDTQYF. Written as DNA, the CDR3 is TGTGCCAGCAGCGCGGGACTAGCGAAGAGCACAGATACGCAGTATTTT. The V gene is TRBV9, the J gene TRBJ2-3; 10 bases match TRBD2. The CDR3 covers 16 residues. Losses at the gene ends were 3 bases for V and 0 bases for J; bases not matched to a gene: 4. Germline CDR1 and CDR2: SGDLS and YYNGEE. Looking up the rest from reference TRBV9 and TRBJ2-3 gives the full variable domain: DSGVTQTPKHLITATGQRVTLRCSPRSGDLSVYWYQQSLDQGLQFLIQYYNGEERAKGNILERFSAQQFPDLHSELNLSSLELGDSALYFCASSAGLAKSTDTQYFGPGTRLTVL.

The rearrangement joins TRBV5-1 to TRBJ1-1; tentatively, D is TRBD1 (6 bases). CDR3 size: 13 residues. Trimming shortened V by 7 bases and J by 0 bases, and 10 bases separated the two germline ends. The germline gives CDR1 SGHRS, CDR2 YFSETQ. CDR3 residues: CASSGGMNTEAFF. The CDR3 region has the DNA TGCGCCAGCTCGGGGGGCATGAACACTGAAGCTTTCTTT.

The rearrangement uses TRBV20-1 and TRBJ1-4; no reliable D call. The CDR3 extends over 12 amino acids. V was cut by 8 bases and J by 3 bases, with 10 bases left in between. The germline CDR1 and CDR2 sequences are DFQATT and SNEGSKA (reference sequence). CDR3 nucleotides: TGCAGTCCGGTGGGAGCTAATGAAAAACTGTTTTTT. Translated, it gives CSPVGANEKLFF.

This clonotype appeared a few times. V is TRBV25-1 and J is TRBJ2-7; the D gene is possibly TRBD1 (6 bases). CDR1 is MGHDK, CDR2 SYGVNS, per germline. The V and J ends lost 2 bases and 12 bases respectively, with 23 bases between them. The CDR3 sequence is 15 residues long. The CDR3, as DNA: TGTGCCAGCAGTGAAGGCCATGAGATTCAGGGGCAGCCGTACTTC. Translating it yields CASSEGHEIQGQPYF.